This T cell receptor beta chain emerged from a study of blood T cell repertoires in COVID-19. Overall study context: The cDNA or gDNA used as material had been derived from T cells, B-cell-depleted T cells, or PBMCs.

V shed 3 bases and J 1 base; nucleotides not matched to a gene: 3. This CDR3 is 14 amino acids long. The germline CDR1 and CDR2 sequences are SGHRS and YFSETQ. With respect to this clone: Additional DNA sequences in this sample encode the identical CDR3.

This table comes from immunoSEQ multiplex PCR, and its TCRdb copy is limited to in-frame clones, with some not included. The sample carries roughly 59,000 clones, 70% to 80% recorded once. The receptor's source is a man aged 80 or over with acute or convalescent COVID-19. The J gene is TRBJ1-1, the V gene TRBV5-1; 7 bases are shared with TRBD1. The specimen sequenced was peripheral blood. The CDR3 DNA sequence: TGCGCCAGCAGCTCGGGACAGCCGAACACTGAAGCTTTCTTT. This gives the protein CASSSGQPNTEAFF.